This T cell receptor beta chain was captured by sequencing in a study of graft-versus-host responses after intestinal transplantation. Overall study: Recipients were given multivisceral, liver-intestinal, or isolated intestinal transplants. Anti-thymocyte globulin induction, then tacrolimus and steroids for around three years, went to all recipients.

CDR3 length: 15 residues. The V end lost 0 bases, the J end lost 2 bases, and 10 bases lay between the germline ends. Germline V gene data show CDR1 as MNHNY and CDR2 as SVGAGI (reference sequence). In the case of this clone: Antigen: not known.

Sequencing was performed with immunoSEQ multiplex PCR; in TCRdb, only in-frame clones are kept and a portion is missing. Of about 110,000 clones in the sample, 87% are singletons; the top ten hold about 0.7%. V is TRBV6-6 and J is TRBJ1-2, with TRBD1 as a possible D gene (6 bases). The sequenced sample was unstimulated CD4+ T cells sorted from spleen or lymph node cells, obtained before transplant. This sequence was found in a human donor who was the organ donor for an intestinal transplant. The DNA of the CDR3 is TGTGCCAGCAGTTACTCCGGGACAAAAAACTATGGCTACACCTTC. Translated: CASSYSGTKNYGYTF.